Shown below are 12 T cell receptor beta chains from a single sample sequenced in a study of T cell changes during pregnancy in multiple sclerosis. The protocol was immunoSEQ multiplex PCR, while the TCRdb copy is restricted to in-frame clones and leaves out a portion. The sample carries over 80,000 clones, less than 95% recorded once. The sample in question was peripheral blood, obtained in the second trimester of pregnancy. These receptors came from a female donor in good health, enrolled as a control in a pregnancy study.

This sequence joins TRBV4-3 and TRBJ2-3; TRBD2 aligns across 9 bases. V shed 1 base, J shed 1 base, and the junction held 6 bases outside the gene matches. The CDR3 length is 17 residues. Per germline, CDR1 LGHNA and CDR2 YSLEER. The DNA of the CDR3 is TGCGCCAGCAGCCAAGGGGTGAGACTAGCGGGCACAGATACGCAGTATTTT. Its translation: CASSQGVRLAGTDTQYF.

Remarks on this clone: Other DNA sequences within the sample encode an identical CDR3. V is TRBV7-2 and J is TRBJ1-5; D is unresolved. V dropped 3 bases and J dropped 2 bases, with 8 bases sitting between them. The CDR3 has 14 residues. Germline V CDR1 and CDR2: SGHTA, FQGNSA. The CDR3 DNA reads TGTGCCAGCAGCTTTGACCGGGGCAATCAGCCCCAGCATTTT. Translated: CASSFDRGNQPQHF. Together with reference TRBV7-2 and TRBJ1-5, the CDR3 gives the full variable domain: GAGVSQSPSNKVTEKGKDVELRCDPISGHTALYWYRQSLGQGLEFLIYFQGNSAPDKSGLPSDRFSAERTGGSVSTLTIQRTQQEDSAVYLCASSFDRGNQPQHFGDGTRLSIL.

This sequence joins TRBV28 and TRBJ1-1, with D hard to call. The CDR3 is 14 amino acids. The V end lost 4 bases, the J end lost 3 bases, and 12 bases lay between the germline ends. CDR1 MDHEN and CDR2 SYDVKM come from the germline V gene. The CDR3 DNA follows: TGTGCCAGCAGTTCCCCACAGCTATACACTGAAGCTTTCTTT. Protein product: CASSSPQLYTEAFF.

The genes are TRBV5-8 and TRBJ1-1; D may be TRBD1 (6 bases). The V gene's germline CDR1 is SGHTS and CDR2 YDEGEE. The CDR3 covers 13 residues. V gave up 6 bases and J gave up 4 bases, with 13 bases separating them. The CDR3 region has the DNA TGTGCCAGCAACAAAAACAGGGTCACTGAAGCTTTCTTT. As protein: CASNKNRVTEAFF. The full variable domain, in which reference TRBV5-8 and TRBJ1-1 provide the parts outside the CDR3, is EAGVTQSPTHLIKTRGQQATLRCSPISGHTSVYWYQQALGLGLQFLLWYDEGEERNRGNFPPRFSGRQFPNYSSELNVNALELEDSALYLCASNKNRVTEAFFGQGTRLTVV.

DNA for the CDR3: TGTGCCAGCAGCGCCCTTGGGGCAGCTAACTATGGCTACACCTTC. It yields the protein CASSALGAANYGYTF. V and J are TRBV5-5 and TRBJ1-2; the D gene is possibly TRBD1 (5 bases). Trimming removed 4 bases from V and 0 bases from J, with 13 bases in between. The CDR3 loop spans 15 amino acids. CDR1 is SGHKS, CDR2 YYEKEE, per germline (reference sequence).

J is TRBJ1-5 and V is TRBV4-1; no clear D. The CDR3 is made up of 14 amino acids. Trimming pared 0 bases from V and 3 bases from J, leaving 6 bases between. The V gene's germline CDR1 is MGHRA and CDR2 YSYEKL. The CDR3 sequence is CASSQDTLNQPQHF. CDR3 nucleotides: TGCGCCAGCAGCCAAGATACTCTCAATCAGCCCCAGCATTTT.

The chain uses TRBV9 and TRBJ1-4; D may be TRBD1 (6 bases). Per germline, CDR1 SGDLS and CDR2 YYNGEE. V was shortened by 3 bases and J by 4 bases, with 16 bases between the two germline ends. The CDR3 spans 16 residues. The CDR3 loop is CASSGGWTANNEKLFF. DNA for the CDR3: TGTGCCAGCAGCGGTGGATGGACAGCTAATAATGAAAAACTGTTTTTT.

This chain uses TRBV6-6 with TRBJ1-5, with TRBD1 matching over 10 bases. The CDR3 is 15 residues long. CDR1 is MNHNY and CDR2 is SVGAGI in the germline V gene (reference sequence). The V and J ends lost 4 bases and 4 bases, in that order; junction bases with no gene match: 4. Written as DNA, the CDR3 is TGTGCCAGCAGTTCTCAGGGACAGGGGAATCAGCCCCAGCATTTT. Encoded protein: CASSSQGQGNQPQHF.

The chain links TRBV9 to TRBJ1-4; TRBD1 aligns across 10 bases. Germline V gives CDR1 SGDLS, CDR2 YYNGEE. The CDR3 length is 14 residues. J gave up 8 bases and V 3 bases, and 4 bases lay outside the gene matches. The chain's CDR3 is CASSAGQGNEKLFF. The CDR3 bases are TGTGCCAGCAGCGCGGGACAGGGGAACGAAAAACTGTTTTTT.

The chain joins TRBV28 to TRBJ1-2; no reliable D call. The CDR3 covers 14 residues. Trimming took 6 bases from V and 5 from J, leaving 16 bases between them. CDR1 MDHEN and CDR2 SYDVKM come from the germline V gene. CDR3 bases: TGTGCCAGCAGCTTCAGTTTCATCTCGTATGGCTACACCTTC. Translated: CASSFSFISYGYTF.

The chain joins TRBV7-9 to TRBJ1-5; D is ambiguous. V was cut by 1 base and J by 5 bases, with 6 bases left in between. Germline CDR1 and CDR2: SEHNR and FQNEAQ (reference sequence). CDR3 length: 13 amino acids. The CDR3 DNA sequence: TGTGCCAGCAGCTTAGGTCCCTATCAGCCCCAGCATTTT. It yields the protein CASSLGPYQPQHF.

The chain recombines TRBV5-1 with TRBJ1-1, with D unresolved. There are 17 residues in the CDR3. Trimming took off 4 bases at V and 4 bases at J, with 23 bases between the two ends. Germline lookup yields CDR1 SGHRS and CDR2 YFSETQ. This chain's CDR3 is CASSTAPSGGVVTEAFF. Written as DNA, the CDR3 is TGCGCCAGCAGCACGGCCCCGTCCGGCGGGGTTGTCACTGAAGCTTTCTTT.